The 4 T cell receptor beta chains presented below share a single source sample, sequenced in a study of beta chain features in type 1 diabetes. General study points: Significant though moderate, a shortening of TCRB CDR3s appeared in all four CD4+ subsets of Type 1 diabetes patients.

Sequencing targeted expressed TCRB transcripts, as all isolated RNA had been reverse transcribed. Measured with immunoSEQ multiplex PCR; TCRdb has only the in-frame clones, and not every one. The sample has about 400,000 clones; roughly an eighth are singletons. No antigen has been identified for these receptors. The sequencing input was naive CD4+ T cells from blood. The receptors shown here come from a young woman with type 1 diabetes.

In this sample, this clone turned up a few times. The chain has TRBV28 and TRBJ1-5; no firm D call. The CDR3 is made up of 12 amino acids. The ends were cut back, 6 bases at V and 9 bases at J, with 12 bases in the middle. Germline-derived CDR1 and CDR2 are MDHEN and SYDVKM. CDR3 sequence reads: CASSHGGPPQHF. The DNA of the CDR3 is TGTGCCAGCAGCCACGGAGGTCCGCCCCAGCATTTT.

This clone has a handful of counts. The CDR3 loop reads CASSPRQGRRETQYF. The CDR3 coding sequence is TGTGCCAGCAGCCCCCGACAGGGGCGGAGGGAGACCCAGTACTTC. This chain joins TRBV7-2 and TRBJ2-5; 8 nucleotides align to TRBD1. This CDR3 contains 15 residues. V gave up 5 bases and J gave up 5 bases; unmatched junction bases: 10. The V gene's germline CDR1 is SGHTA and CDR2 FQGNSA. Combining the CDR3 with reference TRBV7-2 and TRBJ2-5 gives the whole variable domain GAGVSQSPSNKVTEKGKDVELRCDPISGHTALYWYRQSLGQGLEFLIYFQGNSAPDKSGLPSDRFSAERTGGSVSTLTIQRTQQEDSAVYLCASSPRQGRRETQYFGPGTRLLVL.

In this sample, this clone turned up a few times. This chain joins TRBV30 and TRBJ1-4; TRBD1 matches at 8 bases. The V and J ends lost 8 bases and 8 bases, in that order; junction bases with no gene match: 13. This CDR3 has 14 amino acids. Per germline, CDR1 GTSNPN and CDR2 SVGIG (reference sequence). The CDR3 nucleotides are TGTGCCGCGCATTACAGGGGGGGAGGAGAAAAACTGTTTTTT. Protein sequence: CAAHYRGGGEKLFF.

The chain carries TRBV9 and TRBJ2-5; 9 bases fit TRBD1. J lost 2 bases, V lost 0 bases, and 5 bases had no gene match. Germline V gene data show CDR1 as SGDLS and CDR2 as YYNGEE. The CDR3 spans 16 residues. This CDR3 is CASSVGGTGHQETQYF. In DNA, the CDR3 is TGTGCCAGCAGCGTAGGCGGGACAGGGCATCAAGAGACCCAGTACTTC. Combining the CDR3 with reference TRBV9 and TRBJ2-5 gives the whole variable domain DSGVTQTPKHLITATGQRVTLRCSPRSGDLSVYWYQQSLDQGLQFLIQYYNGEERAKGNILERFSAQQFPDLHSELNLSSLELGDSALYFCASSVGGTGHQETQYFGPGTRLLVL.